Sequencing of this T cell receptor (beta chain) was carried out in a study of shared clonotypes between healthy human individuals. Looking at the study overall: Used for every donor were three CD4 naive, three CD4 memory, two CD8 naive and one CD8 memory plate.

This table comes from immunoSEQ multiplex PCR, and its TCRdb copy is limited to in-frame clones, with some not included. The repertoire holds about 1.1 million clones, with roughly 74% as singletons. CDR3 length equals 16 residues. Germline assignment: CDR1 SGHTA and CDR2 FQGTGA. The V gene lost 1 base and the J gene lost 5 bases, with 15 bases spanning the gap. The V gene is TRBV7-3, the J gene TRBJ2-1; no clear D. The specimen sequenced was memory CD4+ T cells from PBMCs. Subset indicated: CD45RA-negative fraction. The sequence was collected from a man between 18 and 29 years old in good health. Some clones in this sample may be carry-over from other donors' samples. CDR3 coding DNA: TGTGCCAGCAGCTTAATGGGCAGGACGGTACACAATGAGCAGTTCTTC. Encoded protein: CASSLMGRTVHNEQFF.